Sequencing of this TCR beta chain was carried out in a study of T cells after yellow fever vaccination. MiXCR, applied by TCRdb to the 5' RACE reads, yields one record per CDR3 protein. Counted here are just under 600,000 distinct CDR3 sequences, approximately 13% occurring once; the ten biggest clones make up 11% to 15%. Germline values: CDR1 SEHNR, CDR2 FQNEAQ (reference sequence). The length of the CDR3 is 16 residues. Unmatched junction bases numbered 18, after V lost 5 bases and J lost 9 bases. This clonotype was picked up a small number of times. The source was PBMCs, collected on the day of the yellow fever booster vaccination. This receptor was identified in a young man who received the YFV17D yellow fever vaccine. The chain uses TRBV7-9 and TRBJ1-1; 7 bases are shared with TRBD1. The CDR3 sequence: CASSPKIRDRSFKAFF. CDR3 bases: TGTGCCAGCAGCCCAAAAATCCGGGACAGAAGTTTTAAAGCTTTCTTT.